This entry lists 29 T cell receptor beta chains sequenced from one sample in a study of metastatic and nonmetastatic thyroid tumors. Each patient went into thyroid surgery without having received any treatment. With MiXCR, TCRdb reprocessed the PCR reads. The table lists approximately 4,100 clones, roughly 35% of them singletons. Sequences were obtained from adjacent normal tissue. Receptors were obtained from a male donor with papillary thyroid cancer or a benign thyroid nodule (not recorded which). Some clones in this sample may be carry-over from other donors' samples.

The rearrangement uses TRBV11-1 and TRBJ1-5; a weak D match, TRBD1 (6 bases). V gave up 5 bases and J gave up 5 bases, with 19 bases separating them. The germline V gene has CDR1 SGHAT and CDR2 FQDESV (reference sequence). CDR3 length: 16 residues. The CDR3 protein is CASSQAAGGFYQPQHF. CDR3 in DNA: TGTGCCAGCAGCCAGGCAGCCGGGGGCTTCTATCAGCCCCAGCATTTT.

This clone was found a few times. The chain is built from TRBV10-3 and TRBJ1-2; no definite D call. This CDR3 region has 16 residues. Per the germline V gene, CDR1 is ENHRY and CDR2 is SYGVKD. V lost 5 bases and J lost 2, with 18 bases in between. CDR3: CAISPPFAATNYGYTF. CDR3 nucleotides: TGTGCCATCAGTCCACCCTTCGCAGCCACCAACTATGGCTACACCTTC.

Here the CDR3 reads CASSPTDSNYGYTF. The CDR3 DNA is TGTGCCAGCAGTCCGACAGATTCAAACTATGGCTACACCTTC. The V and J genes are TRBV28 and TRBJ1-2, with D maybe TRBD1 (5 bases). Trimming took off 5 bases at V and 2 bases at J, with 12 bases between the two ends. The CDR3 sequence is 14 residues long. The germline gives CDR1 MDHEN, CDR2 SYDVKM.

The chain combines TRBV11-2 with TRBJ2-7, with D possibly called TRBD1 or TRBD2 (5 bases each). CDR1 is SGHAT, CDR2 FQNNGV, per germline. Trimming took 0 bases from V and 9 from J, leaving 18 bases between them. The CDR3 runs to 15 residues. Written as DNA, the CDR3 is TGTGCCAGCAGCTTAGACGAGGGGCGCAATATTGGGCAGTACTTC. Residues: CASSLDEGRNIGQYF.

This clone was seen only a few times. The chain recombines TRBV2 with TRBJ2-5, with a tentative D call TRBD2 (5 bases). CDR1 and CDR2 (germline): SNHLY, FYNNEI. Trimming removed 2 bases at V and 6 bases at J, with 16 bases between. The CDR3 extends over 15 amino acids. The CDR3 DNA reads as TGTGCCAGCAGTGAAAGGTCGCTAGCTGGGAAGACCCAGTACTTC. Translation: CASSERSLAGKTQYF.

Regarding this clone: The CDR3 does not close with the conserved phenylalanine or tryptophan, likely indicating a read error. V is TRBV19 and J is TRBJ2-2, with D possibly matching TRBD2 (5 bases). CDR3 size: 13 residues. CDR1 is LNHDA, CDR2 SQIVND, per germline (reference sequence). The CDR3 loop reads CASRIRSTGDLFL. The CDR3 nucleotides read TGTGCCAGTAGAATAAGGAGCACCGGGGATCTGTTTTTA.

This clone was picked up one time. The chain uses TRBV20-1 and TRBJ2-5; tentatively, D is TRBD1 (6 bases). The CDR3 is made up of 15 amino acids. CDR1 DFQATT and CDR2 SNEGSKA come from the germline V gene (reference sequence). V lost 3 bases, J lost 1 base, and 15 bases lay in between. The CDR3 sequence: CSASPLDSVQETQYF. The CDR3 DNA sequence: TGCAGTGCTAGTCCCCTGGACAGTGTCCAAGAGACCCAGTACTTC.

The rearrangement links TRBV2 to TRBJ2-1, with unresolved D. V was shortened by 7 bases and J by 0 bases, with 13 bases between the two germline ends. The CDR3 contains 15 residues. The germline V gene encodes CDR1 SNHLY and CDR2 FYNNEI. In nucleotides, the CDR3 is TGTGCCAGCAAGCAACCGGGTGCCTCCTACAATGAGCAGTTCTTC. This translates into CASKQPGASYNEQFF.

CDR3 in DNA: TGCAGTGCTAGAGATATAGGCAGCTACGAGCAGTACTTC. Its translation is CSARDIGSYEQYF. V is TRBV20-1 and J is TRBJ2-7; no reliable D call. The V gene lost 0 bases and the J gene lost 3 bases, with 9 bases spanning the gap. CDR1 is DFQATT, CDR2 SNEGSKA, per germline (reference sequence). CDR3 length equals 13 residues.

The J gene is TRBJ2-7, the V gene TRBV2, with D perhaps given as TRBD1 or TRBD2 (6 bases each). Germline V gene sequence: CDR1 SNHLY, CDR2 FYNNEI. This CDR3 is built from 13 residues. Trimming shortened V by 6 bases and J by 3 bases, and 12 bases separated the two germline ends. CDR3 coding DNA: TGTGCCAGCAGCCAAAGGGGGGACTACGAGCAGTACTTC. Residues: CASSQRGDYEQYF.

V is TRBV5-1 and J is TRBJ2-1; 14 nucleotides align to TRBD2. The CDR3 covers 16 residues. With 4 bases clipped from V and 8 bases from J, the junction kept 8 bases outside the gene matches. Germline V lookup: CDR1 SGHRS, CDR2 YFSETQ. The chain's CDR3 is CASSVGLAGVEDEQFF. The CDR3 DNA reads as TGCGCCAGCAGCGTGGGACTAGCGGGAGTAGAAGATGAGCAGTTCTTC.

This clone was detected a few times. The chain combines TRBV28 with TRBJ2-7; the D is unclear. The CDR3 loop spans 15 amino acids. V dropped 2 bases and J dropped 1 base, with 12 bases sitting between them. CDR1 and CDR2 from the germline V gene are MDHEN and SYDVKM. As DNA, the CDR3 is TGTGCCAGCAGTTTAGAAGGCCATCCATCCTACGAGCAGTACTTC. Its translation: CASSLEGHPSYEQYF.

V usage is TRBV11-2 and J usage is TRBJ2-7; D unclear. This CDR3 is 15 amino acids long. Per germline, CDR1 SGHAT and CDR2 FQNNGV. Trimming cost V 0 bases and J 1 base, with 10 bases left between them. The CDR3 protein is CASSLDPGSSYEQYF. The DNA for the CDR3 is TGTGCCAGCAGCTTAGACCCGGGCAGTTCCTACGAGCAGTACTTC.

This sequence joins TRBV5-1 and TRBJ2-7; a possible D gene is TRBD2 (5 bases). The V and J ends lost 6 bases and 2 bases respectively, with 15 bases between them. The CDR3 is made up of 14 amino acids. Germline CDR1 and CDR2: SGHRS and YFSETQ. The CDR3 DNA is TGCGCCAGCATGCAGTGGAGCGGAACCTACGAGCAGTACTTC. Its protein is CASMQWSGTYEQYF.

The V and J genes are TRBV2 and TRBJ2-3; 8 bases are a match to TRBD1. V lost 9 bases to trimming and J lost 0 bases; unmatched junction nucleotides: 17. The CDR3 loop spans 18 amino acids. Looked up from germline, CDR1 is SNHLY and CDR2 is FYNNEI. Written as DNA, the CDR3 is TGTGCCAGTAGCTCATCTAGATGGACAGGGCCTAGCACAGATACGCAGTATTTT. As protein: CASSSSRWTGPSTDTQYF.

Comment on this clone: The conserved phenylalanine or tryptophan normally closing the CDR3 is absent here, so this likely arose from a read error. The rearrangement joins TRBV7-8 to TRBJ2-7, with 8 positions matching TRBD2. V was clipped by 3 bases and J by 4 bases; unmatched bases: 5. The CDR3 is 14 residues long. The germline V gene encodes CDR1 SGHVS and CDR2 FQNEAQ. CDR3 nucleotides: TGTGCCAGCAGCTTCGGGGGGGCCATGTACGAGCAGTACCTC. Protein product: CASSFGGAMYEQYL.

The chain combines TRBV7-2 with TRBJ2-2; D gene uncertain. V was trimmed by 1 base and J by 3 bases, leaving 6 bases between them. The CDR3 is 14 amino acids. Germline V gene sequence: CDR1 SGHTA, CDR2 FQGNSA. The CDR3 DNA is TGTGCCAGCAGCTTAGATGCCTACACCGGGGAGCTGTTTTTT. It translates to CASSLDAYTGELFF.

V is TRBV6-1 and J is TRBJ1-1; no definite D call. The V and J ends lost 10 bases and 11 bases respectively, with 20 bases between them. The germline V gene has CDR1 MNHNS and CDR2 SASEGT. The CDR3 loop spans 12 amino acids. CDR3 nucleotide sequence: TGTGCCATTATCCCAGACGTACGGCGGGCTTTCTTT. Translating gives CAIIPDVRRAFF.

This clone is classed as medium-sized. CDR3 residues: CASSSGWGEPEAFF. The CDR3 DNA reads TGTGCCAGCAGTTCGGGGTGGGGGGAACCTGAAGCTTTCTTT. This chain joins TRBV7-8 and TRBJ1-1, with a tentative D call TRBD1 (5 bases). Germline values: CDR1 SGHVS, CDR2 FQNEAQ. The CDR3 runs to 14 residues. V was cut by 6 bases and J by 6 bases, with 17 bases left in between.

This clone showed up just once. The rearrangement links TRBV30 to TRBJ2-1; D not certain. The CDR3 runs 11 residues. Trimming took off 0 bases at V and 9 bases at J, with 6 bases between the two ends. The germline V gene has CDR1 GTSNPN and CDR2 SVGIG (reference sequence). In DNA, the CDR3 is TGTGCCTGGAGTGTACTCAGTGAGCAGTTCTTC. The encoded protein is CAWSVLSEQFF.

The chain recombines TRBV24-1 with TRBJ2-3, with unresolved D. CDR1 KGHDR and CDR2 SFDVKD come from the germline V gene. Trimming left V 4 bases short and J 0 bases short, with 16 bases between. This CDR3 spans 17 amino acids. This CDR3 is CATSDPSGSTSTDTQYF. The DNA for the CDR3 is TGTGCCACCAGTGACCCCTCGGGCTCGACTAGCACAGATACGCAGTATTTT.

Here the CDR3 DNA reads TGCGCCAGCAGCCTGAGTTCTAGCGAATGGGAGACCCAGTACTTC. Translating gives CASSLSSSEWETQYF. The chain is built from TRBV4-1 and TRBJ2-5; possible D gene TRBD2, 6 bases. This CDR3 is built from 15 residues. Germline loops: CDR1 MGHRA, CDR2 YSYEKL. V was cut by 4 bases and J by 5 bases, with 17 bases left in between.

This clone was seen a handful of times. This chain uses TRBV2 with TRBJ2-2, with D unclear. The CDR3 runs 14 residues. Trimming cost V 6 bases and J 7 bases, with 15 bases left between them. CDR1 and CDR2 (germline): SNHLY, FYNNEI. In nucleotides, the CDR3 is TGTGCCAGCAGGGGGTCGGGCGAGATCGGGGAGCTGTTTTTT. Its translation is CASRGSGEIGELFF. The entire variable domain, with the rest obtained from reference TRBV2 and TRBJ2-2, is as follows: EPEVTQTPSHQVTQMGQEVILRCVPISNHLYFYWYRQILGQKVEFLVSFYNNEISEKSEIFDDQFSVERPDGSNFTLKIRSTKLEDSAMYFCASRGSGEIGELFFGEGSRLTVL.

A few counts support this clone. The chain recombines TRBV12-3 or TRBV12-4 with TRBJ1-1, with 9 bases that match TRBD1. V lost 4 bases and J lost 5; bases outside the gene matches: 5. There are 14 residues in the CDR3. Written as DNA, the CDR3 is TGTGCCAGCAGTTCCGGGACAGGGAGGACTGAAGCTTTCTTT. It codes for CASSSGTGRTEAFF.

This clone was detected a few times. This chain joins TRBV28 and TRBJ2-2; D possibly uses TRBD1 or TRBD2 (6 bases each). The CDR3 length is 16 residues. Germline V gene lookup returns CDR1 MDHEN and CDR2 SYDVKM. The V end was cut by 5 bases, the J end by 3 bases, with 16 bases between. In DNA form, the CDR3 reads TGTGCCAGCAGTCCACCCGGGGGCGGGTACACCGGGGAGCTGTTTTTT. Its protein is CASSPPGGGYTGELFF.

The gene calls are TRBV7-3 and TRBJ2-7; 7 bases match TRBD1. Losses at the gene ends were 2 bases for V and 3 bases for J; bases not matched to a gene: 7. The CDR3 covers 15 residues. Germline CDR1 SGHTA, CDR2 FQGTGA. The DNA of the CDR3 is TGTGCCAGCAGCTTAGAAGGGACAGAGGGCTACGAGCAGTACTTC. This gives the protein CASSLEGTEGYEQYF. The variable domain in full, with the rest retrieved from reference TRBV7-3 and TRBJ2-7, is GAGVSQTPSNKVTEKGKYVELRCDPISGHTALYWYRQSLGQGPEFLIYFQGTGAADDSGLPNDRFFAVRPEGSVSTLKIQRTERGDSAVYLCASSLEGTEGYEQYFGPGTRLTVT.

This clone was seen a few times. The CDR3 region has the DNA TGTGCCAGCAGTTACTCTGTCGAGAGACAGGGGGCCGGGAATGAGCAGTTCTTC. Translated: CASSYSVERQGAGNEQFF. The gene calls are TRBV6-5 and TRBJ2-1, with 10 bases aligning to TRBD1. Per the germline V gene, CDR1 is MNHEY and CDR2 is SVGAGI. V trimming: 0 bases; J trimming: 7 bases; junction bases outside the gene matches: 12. The CDR3 extends over 18 amino acids.

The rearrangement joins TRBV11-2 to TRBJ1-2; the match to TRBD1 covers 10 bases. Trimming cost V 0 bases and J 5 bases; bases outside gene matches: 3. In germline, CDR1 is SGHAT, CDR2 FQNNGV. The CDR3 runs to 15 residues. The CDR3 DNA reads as TGTGCCAGCAGCTTAGAGTTGGGACAGGGGTATGGCTACACCTTC. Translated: CASSLELGQGYGYTF.

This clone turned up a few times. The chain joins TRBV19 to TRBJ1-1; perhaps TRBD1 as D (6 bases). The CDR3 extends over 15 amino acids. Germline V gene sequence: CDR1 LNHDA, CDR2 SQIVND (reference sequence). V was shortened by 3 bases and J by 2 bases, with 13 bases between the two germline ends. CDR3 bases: TGTGCCAGTAGTATTATACGGGGGCGAAACACTGAAGCTTTCTTT. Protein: CASSIIRGRNTEAFF. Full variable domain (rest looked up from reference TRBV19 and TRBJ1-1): DGGITQSPKYLFRKEGQNVTLSCEQNLNHDAMYWYRQDPGQGLRLIYYSQIVNDFQKGDIAEGYSVSREKKESFPLTVTSAQKNPTAFYLCASSIIRGRNTEAFFGQGTRLTVV.